Listed below are T cell receptor beta chains from one sample, sequenced in a study of beta chain features in type 1 diabetes. Data came from immunoSEQ multiplex PCR; TCRdb stores just in-frame clones and leaves some out. Found here are some 180,000 clones, more than 10% of them singletons; the top ten hold about 0.58%. The source material was central memory CD4+ T cells from blood. These TCRs come from a woman aged 18-35 years in good health. Both conserved end residues are part of each CDR3. The order of the fields is J gene, clone size, D gene, V gene, CDR3 protein, CDR3 DNA. The D gene is left open where the match is weak. Clone size, where shown, is once, few, many, or a class for clones that have expanded.

TRBJ2-7	few	TRBD2	TRBV7-2	CASSPQGTSGSGEQYF	TGTGCCAGCAGCCCACAAGGGACTAGCGGGAGCGGTGAGCAGTACTTC
TRBJ2-7	-	-	TRBV5-8	CASSTGQGGSYEQYF	TGTGCCAGCAGCACCGGACAGGGAGGGTCCTACGAGCAGTACTTC
TRBJ2-3	-	-	TRBV7-7	CASSLGLARTDTQYF	TGTGCTAGCAGCTTAGGGCTAGCGCGCACAGATACGCAGTATTTT
TRBJ2-7	-	TRBD1	TRBV19	CATEPGQPYEQYF	TGTGCCACTGAACCGGGACAGCCCTACGAGCAGTACTTC
TRBJ2-7	few	TRBD1	TRBV5-1	CASSPRQGAQVEQYF	TGCGCCAGCAGCCCGCGACAGGGGGCGCAGGTCGAGCAGTACTTC
TRBJ2-7	-	-	TRBV10-3	CAISESVGSYEQYF	TGTGCCATCAGTGAGTCTGTCGGGAGCTACGAGCAGTACTTC
TRBJ1-4	few	-	TRBV14	CASSQDGPRAEKLFF	TGTGCCAGCAGCCAAGATGGGCCGAGGGCTGAAAAACTGTTTTTT
TRBJ1-3	many	-	TRBV5-1	CASSTGATGNTIYF	TGCGCCAGCAGTACAGGAGCTACTGGAAACACCATATATTTT
TRBJ2-3	-	TRBD1	TRBV27	CASSWTGFFTDTQYF	TGTGCCAGCAGTTGGACAGGGTTTTTTACAGATACGCAGTATTTT
TRBJ2-5	few	-	TRBV7-9	CASSLAAGRRETQYF	TGTGCCAGCAGCTTAGCGGCGGGAAGGAGGGAGACCCAGTACTTC
TRBJ2-3	few	TRBD1	TRBV19	CASRDSSTDTQYF	TGTGCCTCCCGGGACAGTAGCACAGATACGCAGTATTTT
TRBJ2-4	few	-	TRBV29-1	CSVEEGGLSKNIQYF	TGCAGCGTTGAAGAGGGTGGACTCTCAAAAAACATTCAGTACTTC